The source of this T cell receptor beta chain is a study of cytomegalovirus exposure and HLA in healthy donors. In the case of this clone: Its antigen is still unknown.

60 Vbeta and 13 Jbeta primers were used in PCR. Only in-frame clones appear in the TCRdb table, and some are missing; sequencing was by immunoSEQ multiplex PCR. The data show under 200,000 clones, around 81% seen once. Whole-study results and caveats: A reported reduction in N-insertions relative to the 666-donor mean was seen in an Asian-associated ancestry cluster in a later analysis. A later analysis revealed that TCR association rates differed between HLA loci, peaking at DRB1 and bottoming out at HLA-C. Near-uniform donor sequencing depth was presumed by presence/absence analyses. There was a cluster of highly shared sequence variants that was likely a sequencing artifact.

This CDR3 comprises 16 residues. From germline, CDR1 is SQVTM and CDR2 ANQGSEA. V shed 0 bases and J 3 bases; nucleotides not matched to a gene: 4. The chain combines TRBV29-1 with TRBJ2-1; 11 nucleotides line up with TRBD2. Specimen: PBMCs. The TCR comes from a man aged 40-49 years in good health and CMV-seronegative. The CDR3, as DNA: TGCAGCGTTGAAGACCGACTAGCGGGAAGCTACAATGAGCAGTTCTTC. Protein: CSVEDRLAGSYNEQFF.